These T cell receptor beta chains were read from a single sample in a study of HIV-infected patients and healthy controls. Each CDR3 protein gets one entry after TCRdb re-called the 5' RACE reads with MiXCR. The data show about 6,500 distinct CDR3 sequences, with roughly 8.1% seen just once and about 17% held by the top ten. Specimen: blood, collected during antiretroviral therapy. Receptors were obtained from an adult with HIV infection. Both conserved end residues are part of each CDR3. The D gene is left open where the match is weak. Clone size is not always given. Where it is, it says once, few, many or a class for expanded clones.

v_gene	j_gene	d_gene	len	abundance	CDR3nt	CDR3aa
TRBV9	TRBJ2-1	NA	15	medium-sized	TGTGCCAGCAGCGAGGGGGGGCTAGACTACAATGAGCAGTTCTTC	CASSEGGLDYNEQFF
TRBV6-6	TRBJ1-6	NA	18	many	TGTGCCAGCAGTTACCCCAACTCGAAACAGGTCGTACCCCCACCCCTCCACTTT	CASSYPNSKQVVPPPLHF
TRBV29-1	TRBJ1-4	TRBD1	13	many	TGCAGCGTTGAAGAGGGACAGGGTGAAAAACTGTTTTTT	CSVEEGQGEKLFF
TRBV5-1	TRBJ2-1	NA	14	medium-sized	TGCGCCAGCAGCCCTGCGGTTCAAAGCAATGAGCAGTTCTTC	CASSPAVQSNEQFF
TRBV6-5	TRBJ2-1	TRBD2	15	many	TGTGCCAGCGGTACGGGGGGGCCTAGGTATCATGAGCAGTTCTTC	CASGTGGPRYHEQFF
TRBV5-6	TRBJ2-1	TRBD2	16	medium-sized	TGTGCCAGCAGCGCCGAGACTAGCGGGAGTTTCGATGAGCAGTTCTTC	CASSAETSGSFDEQFF
TRBV2	TRBJ2-7	TRBD1	15	NA	TGTGCCAGCAGGACGACAGGGAAGGACACCTACGAGCAGTACTTT	CASRTTGKDTYEQYF
TRBV7-9	TRBJ2-5	NA	13	few	TGTGCCAGCACGGAGGCCGCGCAAGAGACCCAGTACTTC	CASTEAAQETQYF
TRBV7-2	TRBJ2-3	TRBD2	14	medium-sized	TGTGCCAGCAGCTTAGGGACTAGCGGAGATACGCAGTATTTT	CASSLGTSGDTQYF
TRBV4-2	TRBJ1-2	TRBD1	15	medium-sized	TGTGCCAGCAGCCAAGACGAGGGGGCGGGCTATGGCTACACCTTC	CASSQDEGAGYGYTF
TRBV29-1	TRBJ2-6	TRBD1	16	many	TGCAGCGTTGATGACAGGGTCCGCTCTGGGGCCAACGTCCTGACTTTC	CSVDDRVRSGANVLTF
TRBV6-6	TRBJ2-5	NA	15	medium-sized	TGTGCCAGCAGCCCTTATCGAGGACAGCGAGAGACCCAGTACTTC	CASSPYRGQRETQYF
TRBV5-1	TRBJ1-1	TRBD1	16	NA	TGCGCCAGCAGCCTCCGGGACAGGGTCGAGAACACTGAAGCTTTCTTT	CASSLRDRVENTEAFF
TRBV6-5	TRBJ2-7	NA	15	medium-sized	TGTGCCAGCAGTCCCGTGGTAGGGGTATCCTACGAGCAGTACTTC	CASSPVVGVSYEQYF
TRBV7-9	TRBJ1-1	NA	13	medium-sized	TGTGCCAGCAGTCCACTTCATGCCCGTGAAGCTTTCTTT	CASSPLHAREAFF
TRBV10-2	TRBJ2-5	NA	14	medium-sized	TGCGCCAGCAGAAGAGGGACGGGACAAGAGACCCAGTACTTC	CASRRGTGQETQYF
TRBV6-2/TRBV6-3	TRBJ2-7	NA	14	medium-sized	TGTGCCAGCAGTTACATGGGGCGATCCTACGAGCAGTACTTC	CASSYMGRSYEQYF
TRBV11-1	TRBJ2-2	NA	17	NA	TGTGCCAGCAGCCCGAGGGGGTTCGCCACGAACACCGGGGAGCTGTTTTTT	CASSPRGFATNTGELFF
TRBV7-9	TRBJ2-1	TRBD2	15	medium-sized	TGTGCCAGCAGTTCCACTAGCGGGGAGGACAATGAGCAGTTCTTC	CASSSTSGEDNEQFF
TRBV4-2	TRBJ2-7	TRBD1	15	medium-sized	TGTGCCAGCAGCCTAGGGGGACAGGGAACTTACGAGCAGTACTTC	CASSLGGQGTYEQYF
TRBV7-8	TRBJ2-7	NA	15	many	TGTGCCAGCAGCTTACTTCCGGGCAGGGCCTACGAGCAGTACTTC	CASSLLPGRAYEQYF
TRBV4-1	TRBJ2-1	TRBD2	14	many	TGCGCCAGCTCCGGGACTAGCGGGGGTAATGAGCAGTTCTTC	CASSGTSGGNEQFF
TRBV20-1	TRBJ1-1	NA	14	medium-sized	TGCAGTGCTAGGAGACAGACGCTAAACACTGAAGCTTTCTTT	CSARRQTLNTEAFF
TRBV12-3/TRBV12-4	TRBJ1-3	NA	11	medium-sized	TGTGCCAGCTTCAGTGGAAACACCATATATTTT	CASFSGNTIYF
TRBV12-3/TRBV12-4	TRBJ1-1	NA	12	NA	TGTGCCAGCAGTTCGGGGACTTATGAAGCTTTCTTT	CASSSGTYEAFF
TRBV20-1	TRBJ2-3	TRBD2	16	medium-sized	TGCAGTGCTAGAGATCTCCTCCGGGGGGACACAGATACGCAGTATTTT	CSARDLLRGDTDTQYF
TRBV14	TRBJ2-1	TRBD2	16	NA	TGTGCCAGCAGCCCCCTAATGGCGGGAGTTAATCATGAGCAGTTCTTC	CASSPLMAGVNHEQFF
TRBV28	TRBJ2-2	NA	16	medium-sized	TGTGCCAGCAGCCCTTGGGGCGGATCGAACACCGGGGAGCTGTTTTTT	CASSPWGGSNTGELFF
TRBV27	TRBJ1-5	NA	14	many	TGTGCCAGCAGTCCGATTGGCGGCAATCAGCCCCAGCATTTT	CASSPIGGNQPQHF
TRBV27	TRBJ1-5	TRBD1	13	many	TGTGCCAGTAACAGGGGGAGTCATCAGCCCCAGCATTTT	CASNRGSHQPQHF
TRBV13	TRBJ1-3	NA	14	medium-sized	TGTGCCAGCAGCTCGGGAGATACTGGAAACACCATATATTTT	CASSSGDTGNTIYF
TRBV28	TRBJ1-1	NA	13	NA	TGTGCCAGCAGTTTAGGCAAAAACACTGAAGCTTTCTTT	CASSLGKNTEAFF
TRBV18	TRBJ2-3	NA	16	many	TGTGCCAGCTCACCAATGACCCCTGGGGGGACAGATACGCAGTATTTT	CASSPMTPGGTDTQYF
TRBV25-1	TRBJ2-7	TRBD1	14	few	TGTGCCAGCTCTCCGGGACAGGGGTTATACGAGCAGTACTTC	CASSPGQGLYEQYF
TRBV7-2	TRBJ1-2	NA	15	many	TGTGCCAGCAGCTCCGGGACGGAGGGGTGGAGTGGCTACACCTTC	CASSSGTEGWSGYTF
TRBV4-1	TRBJ1-3	NA	15	many	TGCGCCAGCAGCCAAGGGAGGAGCTCTGGAAACACCATATATTTT	CASSQGRSSGNTIYF
TRBV11-1	TRBJ2-5	NA	13	medium-sized	TGTGCCAGCAGCTTAGTCCGGTGGGAGACCCAGTACTTC	CASSLVRWETQYF
TRBV10-3	TRBJ2-7	TRBD1	14	medium-sized	TGTGCCATCAGTGAGTCCGGCAGGGGGCTCGAGCAGTACTTC	CAISESGRGLEQYF
TRBV15	TRBJ1-2	NA	13	medium-sized	TGTGCCACCAGCAGAGATTACACGAGTGGCTACACCTTC	CATSRDYTSGYTF
TRBV19	TRBJ2-7	NA	15	few	TGTGCCAGTAGTGGAGTAAATCGGGGTACCTACGAGCAGTACTTC	CASSGVNRGTYEQYF
TRBV4-1	TRBJ2-3	NA	17	few	TGCGCCAGCAGCCCCGACTGGCCTCTAGCGAACACAGATACGCAGTATTTT	CASSPDWPLANTDTQYF
TRBV6-1	TRBJ2-7	TRBD2	16	many	TGTGCCAGCCCGCGACTAGCGGGAGGAACCTCCTACGAGCAGTACTTC	CASPRLAGGTSYEQYF
TRBV6-6	TRBJ2-6	NA	15	medium-sized	TGTGCCAGCAGTCCCGACCCCTCTGGGGCCAACGTCCTGACTTTC	CASSPDPSGANVLTF
TRBV7-6	TRBJ2-3	NA	16	medium-sized	TGTGCCAGCAGCTTAGGGGCCGAGAGAGTCACAGATACGCAGTATTTT	CASSLGAERVTDTQYF
TRBV10-3	TRBJ1-2	NA	12	many	TGTGCCATCCAACGGGACAAGGAGGGCTACACCTTC	CAIQRDKEGYTF
TRBV24-1	TRBJ2-3	NA	15	few	TGTGCCACCAGTGATTTCACAGCCGCTGGGGATACGCAGTATTTT	CATSDFTAAGDTQYF
TRBV28	TRBJ2-3	TRBD2	15	NA	TGTGCCAGCAGCTCGGGACTAGAGATCGTAGATACGCAGTATTTT	CASSSGLEIVDTQYF
TRBV6-5	TRBJ2-1	NA	14	many	TGTGCCAGCAGGTTCGGACAGCCCTACAATGAGCAGTTCTTC	CASRFGQPYNEQFF
TRBV9	TRBJ2-2	TRBD1	14	many	TGTGCCAGGTCGGACAGGATGAACACCGGGGAGCTGTTTTTT	CARSDRMNTGELFF
TRBV6-2/TRBV6-3	TRBJ1-5	NA	14	medium-sized	TGTGCCAGCAGTTTGGGGACTCAGAGTCAGCCCCAGCATTTT	CASSLGTQSQPQHF
TRBV5-1	TRBJ2-1	TRBD2	17	medium-sized	TGCGCCAGCAGCTTTCGGACTAGCCCCGGGGACTACAATGAGCAGTTCTTC	CASSFRTSPGDYNEQFF
TRBV2	TRBJ1-1	NA	13	medium-sized	TGTGCCAGCAGTGAAGTCATGAACACTGAAGCTTTCTTT	CASSEVMNTEAFF
TRBV6-5	TRBJ2-7	NA	14	few	TGTGCCAGCAGACCTAACAGGGAGAACTACGAGCAGTACTTC	CASRPNRENYEQYF
TRBV28	TRBJ2-3	NA	13	medium-sized	TGTGCCAGCAGTTACCTCAGCACAGATACGCAGTATTTT	CASSYLSTDTQYF
TRBV5-6	TRBJ2-7	NA	14	medium-sized	TGTGCCAGCAGCTTGTCAGGGCTCTCCTACGAGCAGTACTTC	CASSLSGLSYEQYF
TRBV19	TRBJ2-7	NA	12	many	TGTGCCAGTAGCCCGGACAGCGACGAGCAGTACTTC	CASSPDSDEQYF
TRBV4-1	TRBJ2-7	NA	14	NA	TGCGCCAGCAGCCAAGGCGCACAGGGTTACGAGCAGTACTTC	CASSQGAQGYEQYF